The clone carrying this T cell receptor beta chain has just a few counts. Antigen specificity is unknown. The sample comes from a study of long-term antiretroviral therapy in people with HIV. Study results and caveats: Blood obtained between about 2004 and 2017 may reflect older ART regimens.

The samples comprised roughly 1-10 million cryopreserved PBMC ahead of DNA extraction. V shed 7 bases, J shed 3 bases, and the junction held 7 bases outside the gene matches. The CDR3 runs 14 residues. CDR1 MNHEY and CDR2 SVGAGI come from the germline V gene. At the survey level, the v3.0 immunoSEQ assay was run. Sequenced by immunoSEQ multiplex PCR; TCRdb stores in-frame clones only, minus some. The sample records tens of thousands of clones, roughly 89% being singletons. The V and J genes are TRBV6-5 and TRBJ2-7; 9 nucleotides agree with TRBD1. Sample: unsorted PBMCs, taken 0.4 years after starting antiretroviral therapy. The receptor's source is a man aged 18 to 30 with HIV. The CDR3: CASKPGQGFYEQYF. Written as DNA, the CDR3 is TGTGCCAGCAAACCGGGACAGGGCTTCTACGAGCAGTACTTC.